Below, one T cell receptor beta chain is given with its context. The antigen is not known. Cycle 7 day 1, cycle 4 day 1, and baseline were the timepoints at which blood was sampled. The sample comes from a study of OX40 agonist ivuxolimab in advanced cancers. The overall study: Patients got intravenous ivuxolimab at 0.01 to 10 mg/kg every 2 weeks. Eligibility admitted prior anti-PD-1, anti-PD-L1 or anti-CTLA-4 therapy; 35% to 40% had some.

Assay used: immunoSEQ multiplex PCR; TCRdb lists only in-frame clones, some missing. The sample contains approximately 20,000 clones, over 80% of which appear only once. Study-wide results and limits: What antigens the expanded peripheral T cells recognized was never established.

This CDR3 spans 14 amino acids. After removal of 4 bases from V and 2 bases from J, the junction contained 4 bases not matched to a gene. The germline CDR1 and CDR2 sequences are MGHRA and YSYEKL. This receptor was obtained from an adult with an advanced solid tumor such as melanoma, head and neck, liver or kidney cancer. The chain uses TRBV4-1 and TRBJ1-1, with TRBD1 identical over 7 bases. Material: CD4+ or CD8+ T cells sorted from blood, obtained in a trial of the OX40 agonist ivuxolimab. The CDR3 loop is CASSPDRANTEAFF. In DNA, the CDR3 is TGCGCCAGCAGCCCCGACAGGGCTAACACTGAAGCTTTCTTT.